The 19 T cell receptor beta chains below were found in one sample sequenced in a study of identical twins. From the 5' RACE reads, TCRdb called clonotypes with MiXCR, one entry per CDR3 protein. The data contain more than 350,000 distinct CDR3 sequences, 8.5% to 10% of them singletons. Sequencing was done on a sample of naive T cells sorted from blood. The receptors come from a woman aged 45 to 65 in good health.

Ten or more counts support this clonotype. The chain uses TRBV12-3 or TRBV12-4 and TRBJ2-3; TRBD2 matches 9 bases. The ends lost 6 bases at V and 4 bases at J; junction bases unmatched: 8. CDR3 size: 15 residues. CDR3 residues: CASRGGRAVADTQYF. CDR3 DNA: TGTGCCAGCAGAGGCGGGAGGGCCGTGGCAGATACGCAGTATTTT.

This clonotype has a count of ten or more. The V and J genes are TRBV3-1 and TRBJ1-1; D not resolved. Between the trimmed V and J ends, which lost 3 bases and 8 bases, there was a span of 7 bases. The CDR3 has 11 amino acids. CDR1 and CDR2 (germline): LGHDT, YNNKEL (reference sequence). In DNA form, the CDR3 reads TGTGCCAGCAGCCAGAGGGAGGAAGCTTTCTTT. Its translation is CASSQREEAFF.

This clonotype was seen only a few times. The rearrangement uses TRBV27 and TRBJ2-2; D perhaps matches TRBD1 (6 bases). The CDR3 spans 14 residues. V lost 5 bases, J lost 7 bases, and 14 bases lay in between. CDR1 and CDR2 (germline): MNHEY, SMNVEV (reference sequence). CDR3 DNA sequence: TGTGCCAGCAGTGCTCCGGGACATGTCGGGGAGCTGTTTTTT. Translation: CASSAPGHVGELFF.

At least ten counts were recorded for this clonotype. The rearrangement uses TRBV10-3 and TRBJ1-1, with 7 bases lining up with TRBD1. CDR3 length: 16 residues. After removal of 0 bases from V and 6 bases from J, the junction contained 10 bases not matched to a gene. Germline CDR1 and CDR2: ENHRY and SYGVKD. The CDR3 sequence: CAISESKGGVPPEAFF. The CDR3 coding sequence is TGTGCCATCAGTGAGTCGAAAGGGGGCGTGCCCCCTGAAGCTTTCTTT.

This clonotype was detected ten times or more. The rearrangement links TRBV7-9 to TRBJ2-1, with D uncertain. There are 14 residues in the CDR3. The V end lost 1 base, the J end lost 6 bases, and 10 bases lay between the germline ends. Germline CDR1 and CDR2: SEHNR and FQNEAQ (reference sequence). CDR3 sequence (DNA): TGTGCCAGCAGCTTAGAGTCACCTCTCAATGAGCAGTTCTTC. It yields the protein CASSLESPLNEQFF. Drawing the rest from reference TRBV7-9 and TRBJ2-1, the complete variable domain is DTGVSQNPRHKITKRGQNVTFRCDPISEHNRLYWYRQTLGQGPEFLTYFQNEAQLEKSRLLSDRFSAERPKGSFSTLEIQRTEQGDSAMYLCASSLESPLNEQFFGPGTRLTVL.

This clonotype has more than one count but fewer than ten. The chain recombines TRBV7-6 with TRBJ2-2; D gene ambiguous. Germline CDR1 reads SGHVS; CDR2 reads FNYEAQ. This CDR3 has 14 residues. With 4 bases removed from V and 4 bases from J, the gap between germline ends came to 10 bases. The CDR3 loop is CASSSTHLTGELFF. In DNA, the CDR3 is TGTGCCAGCAGCTCCACTCATCTCACCGGGGAGCTGTTTTTT. Full variable domain (remainder filled in from reference TRBV7-6 and TRBJ2-2): GAGVSQSPRYKVTKRGQDVALRCDPISGHVSLYWYRQALGQGPEFLTYFNYEAQQDKSGLPNDRFSAERPEGSISTLTIQRTEQRDSAMYRCASSSTHLTGELFFGEGSRLTVL.

The chain combines TRBV5-1 with TRBJ2-3, with D tentatively TRBD1 (5 bases). This CDR3 spans 16 amino acids. The V gene lost 4 bases and the J gene lost 5 bases, with 20 bases spanning the gap. CDR1 and CDR2 (germline): SGHRS, YFSETQ. The CDR3 here is CASSSERWGSGDTQYF. CDR3 in DNA: TGCGCCAGCAGCAGCGAGCGCTGGGGCTCCGGAGATACGCAGTATTTT.

The chain has TRBV4-2 and TRBJ2-5, with no clear D. Trimming removed 0 bases at V and 5 bases at J, with 13 bases between. CDR1 and CDR2 from the germline V gene are LGHNA and YNFKEQ. The CDR3 covers 15 residues. The CDR3 here is CASSQEAPQRETQYF. The CDR3 DNA reads as TGTGCCAGCAGCCAAGAGGCTCCCCAGCGTGAGACCCAGTACTTC.

The genes are TRBV5-6 and TRBJ2-7; D call uncertain. Trimming shortened V by 2 bases and J by 2 bases, and 11 bases separated the two germline ends. This CDR3 comprises 14 residues. Germline V gene lookup returns CDR1 SGHDT and CDR2 YYEEEE. CDR3 nucleotide sequence: TGTGCCAGCAGCTTAGGTCCACTCGCCTACGAGCAGTACGTC. Amino acids: CASSLGPLAYEQYV.

This clonotype showed up many times. V is TRBV9 and J is TRBJ1-6; 7 nucleotides agree with TRBD1. V gave up 4 bases and J gave up 0 bases; unmatched junction bases: 13. The V gene's germline CDR1 is SGDLS and CDR2 YYNGEE. CDR3 size: 19 residues. DNA of the CDR3: TGTGCCAGCAGCTCGGAGGGGGCGATGGCCGGCTCCTATAATTCACCCCTCCACTTT. Amino acids: CASSSEGAMAGSYNSPLHF.

This clonotype occurred a few times. This rearrangement joins TRBV29-1 to TRBJ1-1, with a possible D match to TRBD1 (5 bases). This CDR3 has 14 amino acids. Per the germline V gene, CDR1 is SQVTM and CDR2 is ANQGSEA. With 4 bases removed from V and 4 bases from J, the gap between germline ends came to 16 bases. CDR3 nucleotides: TGCAGCGTTGTCGGGGGAATAAGCTTCACTGAAGCTTTCTTT. Protein product: CSVVGGISFTEAFF.

This rearrangement joins TRBV19 to TRBJ2-7; D perhaps matches TRBD1 (6 bases). Germline V gives CDR1 LNHDA, CDR2 SQIVND (reference sequence). V shed 5 bases and J shed 2 bases, with 16 bases lying between them. The CDR3 is 15 residues long. The CDR3 sequence: CASSYDGGLPYEQYF. CDR3 coding DNA: TGTGCCAGTAGTTACGATGGGGGCCTTCCCTACGAGCAGTACTTC.

This clonotype was detected ten times or more. The CDR3 nucleotides read TGTGCTAGTGGTTCCTCAGGGTTCTCCTACAATGAGCAGTTCTTC. Residues: CASGSSGFSYNEQFF. The chain recombines TRBV12-5 with TRBJ2-1; maybe TRBD1 (5 bases). The V gene's germline CDR1 is LGHNT and CDR2 FRNRAP. V was shortened by 4 bases and J by 0 bases, with 10 bases between the two germline ends. CDR3 length equals 15 residues.

In its sample, this clonotype was seen a few times. CDR3 coding DNA: TGCGCCAGCAGCCCCTCAGCGGCGAACACCGGGGAGCTGTTTTTT. Translating it yields CASSPSAANTGELFF. The V call is TRBV4-1, the J call TRBJ2-2, with D possibly being TRBD2 (5 bases). The CDR3 consists of 15 residues. Per germline, CDR1 MGHRA and CDR2 YSYEKL. V dropped 4 bases and J dropped 0 bases, with 9 bases sitting between them.

The chain couples TRBV12-3 or TRBV12-4 to TRBJ2-7; the match to TRBD2 covers 7 bases. The CDR3 contains 13 residues. V dropped 2 bases and J dropped 3; count of bases not matched to a gene: 1. The CDR3 region is CASSLREGYEQYV. The CDR3, as DNA: TGTGCCAGCAGTTTAAGGGAGGGCTACGAGCAGTACGTC.

Ten or more counts support this clonotype. The chain carries TRBV7-8 and TRBJ2-1; TRBD2 matches at 11 bases. Trimming took 5 bases from V and 9 from J; bases not matched to a gene: 9. CDR3 length: 15 amino acids. CDR1 and CDR2 (germline): SGHVS, FQNEAQ. CDR3 bases: TGTGCCAGCAGCCACCCACTAGCGGGAGTTGGTGAGCAGTTCTTC. Its protein is CASSHPLAGVGEQFF.

This clonotype was detected a few times. The chain carries TRBV5-1 and TRBJ2-7; 7 positions match TRBD1. Germline V gives CDR1 SGHRS, CDR2 YFSETQ. The CDR3 totals 13 residues. V lost 2 bases, J lost 2 bases, and 1 base stayed unmatched. The CDR3 spells CASSFDRAYEQYF. The DNA for the CDR3 is TGCGCCAGCAGCTTCGACAGGGCCTACGAGCAGTACTTC.

This chain connects TRBV9 to TRBJ2-5; the D is unclear. The germline V gene has CDR1 SGDLS and CDR2 YYNGEE. V lost 0 bases and J 2 bases, leaving 8 bases between the germline ends. CDR3 length: 14 residues. DNA for the CDR3: TGTGCCAGCAGCGTAGGCTGGGGACAAGAGACCCAGTACTTC. Translated: CASSVGWGQETQYF.

This clonotype was counted at least ten times. The CDR3 loop is CASSLETSGSYEQYF. The CDR3 bases are TGCGCCAGCAGCTTGGAGACTAGCGGCTCCTACGAGCAGTACTTC. The chain joins TRBV5-1 to TRBJ2-7; 9 positions match TRBD2. This CDR3 has 15 amino acids. J lost 0 bases, V lost 0 bases, and 1 base had no gene match. Germline CDR1 and CDR2: SGHRS and YFSETQ.